Below are 27 T cell receptor beta chains sequenced from a single sample in a study of Ad26.COV2.S vaccination and SARS-CoV-2 variants. Using immunoSEQ multiplex PCR, the repertoire was profiled, and TCRdb retains in-frame clones only, with some absent. The table includes almost 400,000 clones, about nine tenths detected once. Indicated treatment: around 19 received Ad26.COV2.S at low or high dose, single or two shots; about 5 received placebo; per-sample allocation not given. The samples were gathered on day 63 after the first injection of vaccine or placebo. Specimen: peripheral blood, collected in a trial of Ad26.COV2.S vaccine versus placebo. The receptor set was obtained from a person aged 18-60 years who received the Ad26.COV2.S COVID-19 vaccine or a placebo.

The V call is TRBV19, the J call TRBJ1-1; D unclear. This CDR3 region has 13 residues. Germline V gene data show CDR1 as LNHDA and CDR2 as SQIVND (reference sequence). Trimming stripped 5 bases from V and 4 bases from J, with 11 bases between. The CDR3: CASSPGPGTEAFF. The CDR3 DNA reads as TGTGCCAGTAGTCCGGGCCCGGGCACTGAAGCTTTCTTT.

This clone appeared once. The chain joins TRBV7-2 to TRBJ1-5; D not resolved. V lost 1 base, J lost 5 bases, and 9 bases lay in between. The CDR3 is made up of 14 amino acids. Germline loops: CDR1 SGHTA, CDR2 FQGNSA. CDR3 in amino acids: CASSLVTGYQPQHF. CDR3 nucleotide sequence: TGTGCCAGCAGCTTAGTTACGGGTTATCAGCCCCAGCATTTT.

The gene calls are TRBV20-1 and TRBJ1-1; a possible D gene is TRBD1 (6 bases). This CDR3 spans 11 amino acids. Trimming left V 3 bases short and J 12 bases short, with 14 bases between. Germline CDR1 DFQATT, CDR2 SNEGSKA (reference sequence). CDR3 region: CSASGGQSTFF. DNA for the CDR3: TGCAGTGCTAGTGGGGGGCAGTCGACTTTCTTT.

The table lists this clone with many counts. The rearrangement links TRBV2 to TRBJ2-7; D possibly uses TRBD1 or TRBD2 (5 bases each). V shed 3 bases and J shed 6 bases, with 15 bases lying between them. Germline lookup yields CDR1 SNHLY and CDR2 FYNNEI. CDR3 size: 14 residues. Written as DNA, the CDR3 is TGTGCCAGCAGTGAGATGAGAGGGGCGGGCGAGCAGTACTTC. Its translation is CASSEMRGAGEQYF.

This clone was recorded only once. V and J are TRBV28 and TRBJ1-5, with D uncertain. The germline V and J ends were trimmed by 5 bases and 3 bases, with 17 bases remaining between them. The CDR3 runs to 16 residues. CDR1 MDHEN and CDR2 SYDVKM come from the germline V gene. CDR3 loop: CASSPELQSYNQPQHF. The CDR3 bases are TGTGCCAGCAGTCCTGAGTTACAGTCGTACAATCAGCCCCAGCATTTT. The variable domain in full, with the rest retrieved from reference TRBV28 and TRBJ1-5, is DVKVTQSSRYLVKRTGEKVFLECVQDMDHENMFWYRQDPGLGLRLIYFSYDVKMKEKGDIPEGYSVSREKKERFSLILESASTNQTSMYLCASSPELQSYNQPQHFGDGTRLSIL.

This chain joins TRBV20-1 and TRBJ2-3; possibly TRBD2 for D (5 bases). This CDR3 spans 16 amino acids. The germline V gene has CDR1 DFQATT and CDR2 SNEGSKA (reference sequence). V dropped 3 bases and J dropped 2 bases, with 18 bases sitting between them. The CDR3 reads CSASGTSHDYTDTQYF. CDR3 sequence (DNA): TGCAGTGCTAGTGGAACTTCGCATGACTACACAGATACGCAGTATTTT.

Note on this clone: Other nucleotide sequences from this sample produce the same CDR3. The chain links TRBV3-1 (or the pseudogene TRBV3-2) to TRBJ1-2; a possible D gene is TRBD1 (5 bases). This CDR3 region has 14 residues. Germline V CDR1 and CDR2: LGHDT, YNNKEL (reference sequence). The ends were cut back, 0 bases at V and 2 bases at J, with 7 bases in the middle. Written as DNA, the CDR3 is TGTGCCAGCAGCCAAGATCCAGGGAACTATGGCTACACCTTC. Its translation is CASSQDPGNYGYTF.

The chain couples TRBV5-1 to TRBJ2-5; the D gene is possibly TRBD1 (6 bases). CDR3 size: 15 residues. The germline CDR1 and CDR2 sequences are SGHRS and YFSETQ. V gave up 3 bases and J gave up 5 bases, with 17 bases separating them. CDR3 in DNA: TGCGCCAGCAGCTCCTATTCGGGACAAACCGAGACCCAGTACTTC. Its translation: CASSSYSGQTETQYF.

This rearrangement joins TRBV7-3 to TRBJ2-1, with D perhaps assigned TRBD1 or TRBD2 (5 bases each). This CDR3 comprises 16 residues. The ends were cut back, 5 bases at V and 2 bases at J, with 16 bases in the middle. Germline V gene sequence: CDR1 SGHTA, CDR2 FQGTGA. The CDR3 DNA reads TGTGCCAGCAGCCCGGGACCAGTGGGTCCCTACAATGAGCAGTTCTTC. Protein sequence: CASSPGPVGPYNEQFF.

This clone was counted a single time. DNA of the CDR3: TGTGCCAGCAGTTTATCGAATTACAATGAGCAGTTCTTC. This gives the protein CASSLSNYNEQFF. J is TRBJ2-1 and V is TRBV27; D remains unclear. The CDR3 loop spans 13 amino acids. CDR1 is MNHEY and CDR2 is SMNVEV in the germline V gene (reference sequence). V dropped 0 bases and J dropped 4 bases, with 4 bases sitting between them.

The chain links TRBV6-1 to TRBJ2-1; perhaps TRBD2 as D (6 bases). Trimming stripped 0 bases from V and 4 bases from J, with 28 bases between. The CDR3 is 21 amino acids. CDR1 is MNHNS and CDR2 is SASEGT in the germline V gene. The CDR3 region has the DNA TGTGCCAGCAGTGAAGCGCTTAGGATCTCTAGCGCAGTTGTGAGATACAATGAGCAGTTCTTC. As protein: CASSEALRISSAVVRYNEQFF.

The chain recombines TRBV4-2 with TRBJ2-5; D is perhaps TRBD1 or TRBD2 (5 bases each). V dropped 6 bases and J dropped 3 bases, with 14 bases sitting between them. Germline V CDR1 and CDR2: LGHNA, YNFKEQ. The CDR3 contains 14 residues. The CDR3 region is CASSLGDLEETQYF. The CDR3 DNA reads TGTGCCAGCAGTCTTGGGGACCTAGAAGAGACCCAGTACTTC.

J is TRBJ2-3 and V is TRBV9, with D possibly matching TRBD2 (5 bases). CDR1 SGDLS and CDR2 YYNGEE come from the germline V gene. CDR3 length: 15 residues. Deletions cut 4 bases from V and 3 bases from J, with 15 bases between. This CDR3 reads CASSKVGEITDTQYF. In DNA, the CDR3 is TGTGCCAGCAGCAAAGTCGGGGAGATAACAGATACGCAGTATTTT.

The chain recombines TRBV7-9 with TRBJ1-4; D is unclear. The CDR3 is made up of 13 amino acids. V lost 3 bases and J lost 10, with 12 bases in between. CDR1 SEHNR and CDR2 FQNEAQ come from the germline V gene (reference sequence). CDR3 in DNA: TGTGCCAGCAGCTTCGGATCCGAGGGAAAACTGTTTTTT. As protein: CASSFGSEGKLFF.

V gene TRBV19 combines with J gene TRBJ2-7; weak D call: TRBD2 (5 bases). V shed 10 bases and J shed 2 bases, with 18 bases lying between them. CDR3 length equals 14 residues. Looked up from germline, CDR1 is LNHDA and CDR2 is SQIVND (reference sequence). The CDR3 protein is CATKRNYDTYEQYF. CDR3 nucleotide sequence: TGTGCCACTAAGCGGAACTACGATACCTACGAGCAGTACTTC.

The gene calls are TRBV30 and TRBJ2-2; D gene unclear. V was trimmed by 2 bases and J by 6 bases, leaving 10 bases between them. The CDR3 extends over 13 amino acids. Germline V lookup: CDR1 GTSNPN, CDR2 SVGIG (reference sequence). CDR3: CAWSHLSPGELFF. CDR3 nucleotide sequence: TGTGCCTGGAGTCACCTGAGCCCCGGGGAGCTGTTTTTT.

This chain links TRBV4-2 with TRBJ2-1; 10 nucleotides agree with TRBD2. Per the germline V gene, CDR1 is LGHNA and CDR2 is YNFKEQ. The length of the CDR3 is 16 residues. V lost 1 base, J lost 1 base, and 1 base stayed unmatched. CDR3 coding DNA: TGTGCCAGCAGCCAAGTACTAGCGGGGTCCTACAATGAGCAGTTCTTC. This codes for CASSQVLAGSYNEQFF.

The chain carries TRBV4-2 and TRBJ2-3, with 14 bases lining up with TRBD2. Trimming cost V 4 bases and J 2 bases; bases outside gene matches: 2. This CDR3 is 16 amino acids long. CDR1 and CDR2 from the germline V gene are LGHNA and YNFKEQ. CDR3 residues: CASSLGLAGDTDTQYF. The CDR3, as DNA: TGTGCCAGCAGCCTGGGACTAGCGGGGGACACAGATACGCAGTATTTT.

J is TRBJ2-1 and V is TRBV13; 16 nucleotides align to TRBD2. Germline trimming cut 3 bases from V and 1 base from J; bases unmatched to any gene: 12. Germline V gene sequence: CDR1 PRHDT, CDR2 FYEKMQ (reference sequence). CDR3 length equals 21 residues. CDR3 DNA: TGTGCCAGCAGCTTTCGACGTCCGGGACTAGCGGGAGGGCCTTCCTACAATGAGCAGTTCTTC. This sequence encodes CASSFRRPGLAGGPSYNEQFF.

The sample holds a few counts of this clone. The chain couples TRBV30 to TRBJ1-2; D perhaps matches TRBD1 (5 bases). The V and J ends lost 0 bases and 4 bases respectively, with 9 bases between them. CDR1 is GTSNPN, CDR2 SVGIG, per germline (reference sequence). CDR3 length equals 13 residues. Here the CDR3 DNA reads TGTGCCTGGAGTGTGGGGGGGAGCTATGGCTACACCTTC. This translates into CAWSVGGSYGYTF. Together with reference TRBV30 and TRBJ1-2, the CDR3 gives the full variable domain: SQTIHQWPATLVQPVGSPLSLECTVEGTSNPNLYWYRQAAGRGLQLLFYSVGIGQISSEVPQNLSASRPQDRQFILSSKKLLLSDSGFYLCAWSVGGSYGYTFGSGTRLTVV.

This chain links TRBV9 with TRBJ1-6; D not resolved. The V and J ends lost 0 bases and 7 bases respectively, with 11 bases between them. The CDR3 totals 15 residues. Germline V lookup: CDR1 SGDLS, CDR2 YYNGEE. The CDR3 region is CASSVDPGMNSPLHF. Written as DNA, the CDR3 is TGTGCCAGCAGCGTAGACCCGGGAATGAATTCACCCCTCCACTTT.

This clone was picked up one time. The sample carries other DNA sequences with the same CDR3. The gene calls are TRBV3-1 (or the pseudogene TRBV3-2) and TRBJ1-2; D not resolved. The germline V gene encodes CDR1 LGHDT and CDR2 YNNKEL (reference sequence). V was shortened by 2 bases and J by 2 bases, with 6 bases between the two germline ends. The CDR3 is made up of 13 amino acids. The CDR3 DNA is TGTGCCAGCAGCCAACGCCAGAACTATGGCTACACCTTC. Translated: CASSQRQNYGYTF.

The chain has TRBV28 and TRBJ1-2; TRBD1 is a possible D gene (5 bases). This CDR3 is 15 amino acids long. Trimming cost V 7 bases and J 6 bases, with 21 bases left between them. In germline, CDR1 is MDHEN, CDR2 SYDVKM. The CDR3 spells CASNVGTAARNGYTF. In DNA, the CDR3 is TGTGCCAGCAACGTCGGGACGGCCGCGCGGAATGGCTACACCTTC.

The chain employs TRBV7-8 and TRBJ1-3; D uncertain. Germline V gives CDR1 SGHVS, CDR2 FQNEAQ. CDR3 length: 16 residues. With 6 bases removed from V and 2 bases from J, the gap between germline ends came to 17 bases. The CDR3 DNA reads as TGTGCCAGCAGTCGAGGCCTCCCGGAGGCTGGAAACACCATATATTTT. This translates into CASSRGLPEAGNTIYF.

The CDR3 DNA is TGCAGTGCCCCCGGGGAGCTGTTTTTT. Protein: CSAPGELFF. The genes are TRBV20-1 and TRBJ2-2; D not certain. The CDR3 length is 9 residues. V lost 6 bases and J 6 bases, leaving 2 bases between the germline ends. The germline CDR1 and CDR2 sequences are DFQATT and SNEGSKA (reference sequence).

V usage is TRBV7-9 and J usage is TRBJ2-4; D is unresolved. The V end was cut by 1 base, the J end by 0 bases, with 13 bases between. Germline V lookup: CDR1 SEHNR, CDR2 FQNEAQ (reference sequence). This CDR3 is 17 amino acids long. CDR3 in DNA: TGTGCCAGCAGCTTAGATGGGCACCTGGGAGCCAAAAACATTCAGTACTTC. Its protein product is CASSLDGHLGAKNIQYF.

The chain employs TRBV30 and TRBJ2-6; a possible D gene is TRBD1 (7 bases). The germline V and J ends were trimmed by 1 base and 0 bases, with 13 bases remaining between them. The germline gives CDR1 GTSNPN, CDR2 SVGIG (reference sequence). The CDR3 loop spans 17 amino acids. The CDR3 coding sequence is TGTGCCTGGAGTGGCCAGGGGGGTAACTCTGGGGCCAACGTCCTGACTTTC. Protein sequence: CAWSGQGGNSGANVLTF.